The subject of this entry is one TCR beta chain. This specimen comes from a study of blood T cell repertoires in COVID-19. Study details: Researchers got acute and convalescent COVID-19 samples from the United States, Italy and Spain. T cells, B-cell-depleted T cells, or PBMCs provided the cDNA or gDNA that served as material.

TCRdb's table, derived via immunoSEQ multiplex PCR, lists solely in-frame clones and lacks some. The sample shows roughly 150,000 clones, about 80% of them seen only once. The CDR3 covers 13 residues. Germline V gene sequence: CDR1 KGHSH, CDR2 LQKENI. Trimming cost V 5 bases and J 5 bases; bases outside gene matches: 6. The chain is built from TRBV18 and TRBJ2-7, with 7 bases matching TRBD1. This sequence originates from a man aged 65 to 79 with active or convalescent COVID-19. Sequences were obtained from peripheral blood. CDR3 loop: CASSIRGQDEQYF. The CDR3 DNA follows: TGTGCCAGCTCAATAAGGGGGCAGGACGAGCAGTACTTC.